What follows describes a single T cell receptor beta chain. This CDR3 has 15 amino acids. V was pared by 2 bases and J by 0 bases, with 6 bases between. Germline-derived CDR1 and CDR2 are SGDLS and YYNGEE. The source of the sample is a study of CD4 and CD8 cells across lung adenocarcinoma regions. In TCRdb, the PCR reads were re-called with MiXCR into one record per CDR3 protein. The table records about 19,000 distinct CDR3 sequences, 46% of them present only once. Samples came from patients with localized non-small cell lung adenocarcinoma. The chain has TRBV9 and TRBJ2-6; the D is unclear. The sample was CD4+ T cells from the margin of a lung tumor. The receptor comes from a male donor with lung adenocarcinoma. The CD4 and CD8 labels of this study may be unreliable. In DNA form, the CDR3 reads TGTGCCAGCAGCGTCACAGCCTCTGGGGCCAACGTCCTGACTTTC. It encodes CASSVTASGANVLTF.